Described below is a single TCR beta chain sequence and its context. The antigen is undetermined. The patients all showed relapse after autologous stem cell transplantation, while their brentuximab vedotin exposure varied. These data belong to a study of PD-1 blockade in classical Hodgkin lymphoma. The CDR3 is 13 amino acids. The V gene lost 7 bases and the J gene lost 0 bases, with 12 bases spanning the gap. Germline CDR1 SQVTM, CDR2 ANQGSEA. General study findings and limits: Only CD4+ TCR diversity, not CD8+, had risen significantly by C4D1. Lower baseline TCR diversity was reported for newly diagnosed patients than for healthy donors.

Measured with immunoSEQ multiplex PCR; TCRdb has only the in-frame clones, and not every one. This sample has approximately 84,000 clones, with 75% to 90% found just once. The clonotype was recovered from a human donor with classical Hodgkin lymphoma. The sample in question was peripheral blood mononuclear cells (PBMCs), obtained at baseline. The chain carries TRBV29-1 and TRBJ1-1; possibly TRBD1 for D (5 bases). The chain's CDR3 is CSARGVVNTEAFF. The CDR3 DNA follows: TGCAGCGCCAGAGGGGTTGTGAACACTGAAGCTTTCTTT.